These 10 T cell receptor beta chains share one sample of origin, sequenced in a study of blood T cell repertoires in COVID-19. The assay was immunoSEQ multiplex PCR, and TCRdb's table has in-frame clones only and misses some. The sample carries 150,000 to 250,000 clones, roughly four fifths recorded once. Sequencing input: peripheral blood. Receptors were obtained from a human donor with acute or convalescent COVID-19. The donor label of this sample is uncertain.

The rearrangement uses TRBV7-2 and TRBJ2-3; 11 bases fit TRBD2. There are 18 residues in the CDR3. Trimming took 1 base from V and 3 from J; bases not matched to a gene: 9. CDR1 is SGHTA, CDR2 FQGNSA, per germline. The CDR3 DNA reads TGTGCCAGCAGCTTAGTGTGGGGGCTAGCGGGAGGTACAGATACGCAGTATTTT. Translating it yields CASSLVWGLAGGTDTQYF.

The chain couples TRBV18 to TRBJ1-1, with D possibly TRBD1 on 6 matching bases. CDR1 and CDR2 (germline): KGHSH, LQKENI. V was shortened by 10 bases and J by 4 bases, with 16 bases between the two germline ends. The CDR3 runs to 13 residues. CDR3 nucleotides: TGTGCCACCCAACAGGGCACGACCACTGAAGCTTTCTTT. It is translated as CATQQGTTTEAFF. The full variable domain, its missing parts supplied by reference TRBV18 and TRBJ1-1, is NAGVMQNPRHLVRRRGQEARLRCSPMKGHSHVYWYRQLPEEGLKFMVYLQKENIIDESGMPKERFSAEFPKEGPSILRIQQVVRGDSAAYFCATQQGTTTEAFFGQGTRLTVV.

This clone was seen more than once but under ten times. The chain is built from TRBV9 and TRBJ2-2, with 10 bases that match TRBD2. Trimming at V came to 4 bases and at J to 8 bases, leaving 11 bases not matched to a gene. Per the germline V gene, CDR1 is SGDLS and CDR2 is YYNGEE. The CDR3 spans 16 residues. CDR3 bases: TGTGCCAGCAGCCCCAGATCTAGCGGGAGTAAGGGGGAGCTGTTTTTT. Amino acids: CASSPRSSGSKGELFF.

The rearrangement joins TRBV29-1 to TRBJ2-1, with 10 bases that match TRBD2. The V gene's germline CDR1 is SQVTM and CDR2 ANQGSEA. The CDR3 consists of 18 residues. For the CDR3, the DNA is TGCAGGAAGACCGGGACTAGCGAGAGAGCGTCATCCTACAATGAGCAGTTCTTC. Translated, it gives CRKTGTSERASSYNEQFF.

The chain carries TRBV19 and TRBJ1-6; D is possibly TRBD1 (6 bases). The CDR3 extends over 17 amino acids. V lost 6 bases and J lost 0, with 15 bases in between. Germline assignment: CDR1 LNHDA and CDR2 SQIVND (reference sequence). CDR3 sequence reads: CASRTRTVSSYNSPLHF. For the CDR3, the DNA is TGTGCCAGTAGGACGAGGACAGTCAGCTCCTATAATTCACCCCTCCACTTT.

V is TRBV14 and J is TRBJ2-7; D is possibly TRBD2 (6 bases). Trimming stripped 3 bases from V and 4 bases from J, with 19 bases between. Per the germline V gene, CDR1 is SGHDN and CDR2 is FVKESK. The CDR3 covers 16 residues. The CDR3 sequence is CASSHPTGGAVYEQYF. The CDR3 bases are TGTGCCAGCAGCCACCCCACCGGGGGAGCGGTATACGAGCAGTACTTC.

The chain carries TRBV9 and TRBJ2-2, with unresolved D. Trimming removed 0 bases at V and 5 bases at J, with 5 bases between. CDR3 length: 13 amino acids. Per the germline V gene, CDR1 is SGDLS and CDR2 is YYNGEE. The CDR3 DNA is TGTGCCAGCAGCGTAGACTATACCGGGGAGCTGTTTTTT. Translation: CASSVDYTGELFF.

This clone has just a few counts. This chain joins TRBV3-1 (or the pseudogene TRBV3-2) and TRBJ1-6, with unresolved D. V lost 2 bases and J 0 bases, leaving 5 bases between the germline ends. Germline CDR1 LGHDT, CDR2 YNNKEL (reference sequence). The CDR3 extends over 15 amino acids. The CDR3 region is CASSQSSSYNSPLHF. The CDR3 DNA reads as TGTGCCAGCAGCCAAAGTAGCTCCTATAATTCACCCCTCCACTTT.

The CDR3, as DNA: TGTGCCAGCGAAACGGGAAGGAGGCTGCTGGTAACTAATGAAAAACTGTTTTTT. It translates to CASETGRRLLVTNEKLFF. V gene TRBV28 combines with J gene TRBJ1-4, with D uncertain. The V end lost 8 bases, the J end lost 1 base, and 23 bases lay between the germline ends. From germline, CDR1 is MDHEN and CDR2 SYDVKM. The CDR3 contains 18 residues. The entire variable domain, with the rest obtained from reference TRBV28 and TRBJ1-4, is as follows: DVKVTQSSRYLVKRTGEKVFLECVQDMDHENMFWYRQDPGLGLRLIYFSYDVKMKEKGDIPEGYSVSREKKERFSLILESASTNQTSMYLCASETGRRLLVTNEKLFFGSGTQLSVL.

The J gene is TRBJ2-7, the V gene TRBV5-6, with TRBD2 identical over 8 bases. The CDR3 covers 15 residues. With V trimmed by 0 bases and J by 3 bases, 5 bases remained unmatched. Germline V gene lookup returns CDR1 SGHDT and CDR2 YYEEEE. The CDR3 DNA sequence: TGTGCCAGCAGCTTGGTCGGAGCGGGAGTCTACGAGCAGTACTTC. Translating gives CASSLVGAGVYEQYF.